One sample yielded the 26 T cell receptor beta chains listed below, sequenced in a study of OX40 agonist ivuxolimab in advanced cancers. Measured with immunoSEQ multiplex PCR; TCRdb has only the in-frame clones, and not every one. The data contain some 62,000 clones, 92% of them seen just once; the ten biggest clones take up 0.55% to 0.8%. Sequencing was performed on CD4+ or CD8+ T cells sorted from blood, taken in a trial of the OX40 agonist ivuxolimab. These receptors all stem from an adult with an advanced solid tumor such as melanoma, head and neck, liver or kidney cancer.

This chain connects TRBV5-1 to TRBJ2-4, with D possibly TRBD2 on 6 matching bases. This CDR3 comprises 16 residues. Trimming left V 4 bases short and J 7 bases short, with 21 bases between. The germline V gene has CDR1 SGHRS and CDR2 YFSETQ. The CDR3 region has the DNA TGCGCCAGCAGCGACCGGCTGGGCAGGGACTTGAACATTCAGTACTTC. Its protein is CASSDRLGRDLNIQYF.

V usage is TRBV30 and J usage is TRBJ1-2; no definite D call. The CDR3 consists of 12 residues. Trimming took off 7 bases at V and 8 bases at J, with 17 bases between the two ends. Germline CDR1 is GTSNPN and CDR2 is SVGIG (reference sequence). The CDR3 bases are TGTGCCTCCCTCGTGGGTGGAGGAGGCTACACCTTC. Encoded protein: CASLVGGGGYTF. Using reference TRBV30 and TRBJ1-2 for the parts outside the CDR3, the full variable domain is SQTIHQWPATLVQPVGSPLSLECTVEGTSNPNLYWYRQAAGRGLQLLFYSVGIGQISSEVPQNLSASRPQDRQFILSSKKLLLSDSGFYLCASLVGGGGYTFGSGTRLTVV.

This chain links TRBV4-1 with TRBJ2-1, with D uncertain. Germline values: CDR1 MGHRA, CDR2 YSYEKL. The CDR3 totals 17 residues. V was cut by 3 bases and J by 0 bases, with 15 bases left in between. CDR3 protein: CASSHGSSASSYNEQFF. Written as DNA, the CDR3 is TGCGCCAGCAGCCATGGTAGCAGCGCTTCCTCCTACAATGAGCAGTTCTTC.

This chain connects TRBV5-1 to TRBJ2-7; 9 positions agree with TRBD1. Trimming cost V 5 bases and J 3 bases; bases outside gene matches: 9. The CDR3 runs to 15 residues. CDR1 SGHRS and CDR2 YFSETQ come from the germline V gene. CDR3 in DNA: TGCGCCAGCAGGCTCGGACAGGGGCGGGTCTACGAGCAGTACTTC. Translation: CASRLGQGRVYEQYF. The full variable domain, completed using reference TRBV5-1 and TRBJ2-7, is KAGVTQTPRYLIKTRGQQVTLSCSPISGHRSVSWYQQTPGQGLQFLFEYFSETQRNKGNFPGRFSGRQFSNSRSEMNVSTLELGDSALYLCASRLGQGRVYEQYFGPGTRLTVT.

The V and J genes are TRBV29-1 and TRBJ1-4; no firm D call. Germline CDR1 SQVTM, CDR2 ANQGSEA. This CDR3 is 14 amino acids long. V lost 7 bases and J 8 bases, leaving 20 bases between the germline ends. CDR3: CSATLPTQEEKLFF. In DNA form, the CDR3 reads TGCAGCGCTACTCTACCTACCCAGGAAGAAAAACTGTTTTTT. The full variable domain, in which reference TRBV29-1 and TRBJ1-4 provide the parts outside the CDR3, is SAVISQKPSRDICQRGTSLTIQCQVDSQVTMMFWYRQQPGQSLTLIATANQGSEATYESGFVIDKFPISRPNLTFSTLTVSNMSPEDSSIYLCSATLPTQEEKLFFGSGTQLSVL.

CDR3 protein: CASRPTGSMNTEAFF. In DNA, the CDR3 is TGTGCCAGCAGGCCGACAGGGTCGATGAACACTGAAGCTTTCTTT. V and J are TRBV2 and TRBJ1-1; 7 bases map to TRBD1. This CDR3 region has 15 residues. Germline loops: CDR1 SNHLY, CDR2 FYNNEI. The trim removed 6 bases at V and 0 bases at J, leaving 7 bases unmatched.

This chain links TRBV27 with TRBJ2-6, with TRBD1 matching 10 bases. Germline CDR1 and CDR2: MNHEY and SMNVEV (reference sequence). This CDR3 has 19 residues. V gave up 7 bases and J gave up 2 bases; unmatched junction bases: 14. The CDR3 here is CASTVYFGTGDTGANVLTF. The CDR3, as DNA: TGTGCCAGCACAGTTTATTTCGGGACAGGGGACACTGGGGCCAACGTCCTGACTTTC.

This clone was observed a handful of times. V and J are TRBV5-3 and TRBJ2-5, with TRBD2 matching over 13 bases. TRBV5-3 is sorted into the ORF group, with uncertain function. The length of the CDR3 is 17 residues. The V and J ends lost 3 bases and 6 bases, in that order; junction bases with no gene match: 11. CDR3 protein: CARSSNQLAGGSKTQYF. The CDR3 region has the DNA TGTGCCAGAAGCTCGAACCAACTAGCGGGAGGGAGTAAGACCCAGTACTTC.

The chain has TRBV11-2 and TRBJ1-1; 7 bases are shared with TRBD1. Germline V lookup: CDR1 SGHAT, CDR2 FQNNGV. Trimming removed 5 bases from V and 5 bases from J; junction bases left unmatched: 11. The CDR3 has 15 amino acids. The CDR3 sequence is CASSLEVRGRTEAFF. The CDR3, as DNA: TGTGCCAGCAGCCTGGAGGTGAGGGGGCGGACTGAAGCTTTCTTT.

The V call is TRBV11-1, the J call TRBJ2-5; D call uncertain. The germline CDR1 and CDR2 sequences are SGHAT and FQDESV (reference sequence). CDR3 length equals 14 residues. The V end was cut by 0 bases, the J end by 1 base, with 6 bases between. The DNA of the CDR3 is TGTGCCAGCAGCTTAGCCCAGCCCCAAGAGACCCAGTACTTC. Amino acid sequence: CASSLAQPQETQYF.

The V gene is TRBV25-1, the J gene TRBJ1-5, with 7 bases lining up with TRBD1. Germline V gene sequence: CDR1 MGHDK, CDR2 SYGVNS. After removal of 4 bases from V and 7 bases from J, the junction contained 7 bases not matched to a gene. The CDR3 length is 14 residues. The CDR3 loop reads CASSGRGSRQPQHF. DNA for the CDR3: TGTGCCAGCAGTGGCAGGGGGTCTCGGCAGCCCCAGCATTTT.

The chain is built from TRBV5-6 and TRBJ1-5; D is unclear. Trimming took 0 bases from V and 4 from J, leaving 8 bases between them. Germline CDR1 SGHDT, CDR2 YYEEEE. This CDR3 spans 14 amino acids. The CDR3 loop reads CASSLGRANQPQHF. DNA for the CDR3: TGTGCCAGCAGCTTGGGTAGGGCTAATCAGCCCCAGCATTTT.

Here the CDR3 reads CASSTRQNEQFF. In DNA, the CDR3 is TGTGCCAGCAGTACCCGACAGAATGAGCAGTTCTTC. J is TRBJ2-1 and V is TRBV25-1; the D gene is possibly TRBD1 (5 bases). Germline V lookup: CDR1 MGHDK, CDR2 SYGVNS. With 5 bases removed from V and 7 bases from J, the gap between germline ends came to 9 bases. The CDR3 contains 12 residues.

The chain is built from TRBV6-6 and TRBJ1-6; D gene ambiguous. Trimming stripped 2 bases from V and 5 bases from J, with 7 bases between. The germline V gene has CDR1 MNHNY and CDR2 SVGAGI (reference sequence). The CDR3 extends over 14 amino acids. The CDR3 region is CASSYGQHNSPLHF. The CDR3 nucleotides are TGTGCCAGCAGTTACGGGCAGCATAATTCACCCCTCCACTTT.

The V gene is TRBV6-1, the J gene TRBJ1-2, with D possibly TRBD1 on 6 matching bases. Looked up from germline, CDR1 is MNHNS and CDR2 is SASEGT. V was pared by 4 bases and J by 3 bases, with 21 bases between. The CDR3 contains 17 residues. CDR3 DNA sequence: TGTGCCAGCAGTGGGAGGGACAACTCTCTTACTTACTATGGCTACACCTTC. This codes for CASSGRDNSLTYYGYTF.

J is TRBJ1-5 and V is TRBV6-5, with D tentatively TRBD1 (5 bases). CDR1 is MNHEY and CDR2 is SVGAGI in the germline V gene. V lost 6 bases and J lost 6, with 15 bases in between. The CDR3 runs 14 residues. The DNA for the CDR3 is TGTGCCAGCAGGGGTCAGGGCGGAGGTCAGCCCCAGCATTTT. It translates to CASRGQGGGQPQHF.

The chain links TRBV30 to TRBJ2-3, with 11 bases that match TRBD1. V dropped 0 bases and J dropped 5; count of bases not matched to a gene: 1. CDR3 length equals 14 residues. Germline CDR1 reads GTSNPN; CDR2 reads SVGIG (reference sequence). The CDR3 region is CAWSVGTGGDTQYF. The CDR3 coding sequence is TGTGCCTGGAGTGTAGGGACAGGGGGAGATACGCAGTATTTT.

The chain recombines TRBV18 with TRBJ1-1, with D hard to call. Trimming stripped 2 bases from V and 0 bases from J, with 4 bases between. The CDR3 is 13 residues long. Germline CDR1 KGHSH, CDR2 LQKENI. CDR3 nucleotide sequence: TGTGCCAGCTCACCAGGGATGAACACTGAAGCTTTCTTT. It codes for CASSPGMNTEAFF.

The chain is built from TRBV11-2 and TRBJ1-5; TRBD1 is a possible D gene (5 bases). Germline V gene sequence: CDR1 SGHAT, CDR2 FQNNGV. Trimming took 5 bases from V and 7 from J, leaving 21 bases between them. CDR3 length: 16 residues. For the CDR3, the DNA is TGTGCCAGCAGCCTAGGAACGGCCGGGACGGGGCAGCCCCAGCATTTT. Protein sequence: CASSLGTAGTGQPQHF.

This chain uses TRBV9 with TRBJ2-2; D unresolved. Germline V lookup: CDR1 SGDLS, CDR2 YYNGEE. The CDR3 loop spans 13 amino acids. Trimming took off 4 bases at V and 1 base at J, with 5 bases between the two ends. The CDR3 reads CASSSKNTGELFF. CDR3 coding DNA: TGTGCCAGCAGCTCAAAGAACACCGGGGAGCTGTTTTTT.

This clone was detected only once. The chain uses TRBV5-4 and TRBJ1-1, with a possible D match to TRBD1 (5 bases). This CDR3 region has 15 residues. The V and J ends lost 4 bases and 10 bases respectively, with 23 bases between them. CDR1 is SGHNT and CDR2 is YYREEE in the germline V gene (reference sequence). The CDR3 DNA is TGTGCCAGCAGCCCAAACGGAGTTGGGCCGGGGGTAGCTTTCTTT. It translates to CASSPNGVGPGVAFF.

This clone was observed once. The rearrangement uses TRBV5-6 and TRBJ1-1, with D tentatively TRBD1 (6 bases). There are 17 residues in the CDR3. Germline V gene lookup returns CDR1 SGHDT and CDR2 YYEEEE. V dropped 0 bases and J dropped 6 bases, with 21 bases sitting between them. The CDR3: CASSLGARGLLGPEAFF. The CDR3 nucleotides read TGTGCCAGCAGCTTGGGAGCCAGGGGACTACTAGGACCTGAAGCTTTCTTT. Using reference TRBV5-6 and TRBJ1-1 for the parts outside the CDR3, the full variable domain is DAGVTQSPTHLIKTRGQQVTLRCSPKSGHDTVSWYQQALGQGPQFIFQYYEEEERQRGNFPDRFSGHQFPNYSSELNVNALLLGDSALYLCASSLGARGLLGPEAFFGQGTRLTVV.

This clone was detected only once. The chain joins TRBV21-1 to TRBJ2-7; whether TRBD1, the table's D call, matches the DNA was not checked. TRBV21-1 is annotated as a pseudogene. This CDR3 comprises 17 residues. The CDR3 loop is CASSTPSGGPLGHEQYF. The CDR3 DNA sequence: TGTGCCAGCAGCACCCCCTCAGGGGGCCCGTTGGGACACGAGCAGTACTTC.

The rearrangement links TRBV11-2 to TRBJ2-7, with no clear D. Germline V CDR1 and CDR2: SGHAT, FQNNGV. The CDR3 extends over 13 amino acids. Trimming took 2 bases from V and 5 from J, leaving 10 bases between them. This CDR3 is CASSLSSPHEQYF. CDR3 nucleotide sequence: TGTGCCAGCAGCTTAAGTAGTCCCCACGAGCAGTACTTC. Complete variable domain (other parts from reference TRBV11-2 and TRBJ2-7): EAGVAQSPRYKIIEKRQSVAFWCNPISGHATLYWYQQILGQGPKLLIQFQNNGVVDDSQLPKDRFSAERLKGVDSTLKIQPAKLEDSAVYLCASSLSSPHEQYFGPGTRLTVT.

The table lists this clone with a count of one. This chain uses TRBV19 with TRBJ1-3, with TRBD1 as a possible D gene (5 bases). Germline CDR1 reads LNHDA; CDR2 reads SQIVND (reference sequence). The ends were cut back, 1 base at V and 3 bases at J, with 7 bases in the middle. The CDR3 consists of 14 residues. The CDR3 DNA follows: TGTGCCAGTAGTATAGGAGGGGATGGAAACACCATATATTTT. Translated: CASSIGGDGNTIYF.

This clone was picked up a small number of times. One end of the junction does not line up with germline, which may come from a read error. J is TRBJ2-7 and V is TRBV7-9; TRBD2 matches at 9 bases. Germline CDR1 reads SEHNR; CDR2 reads FQNEAQ (reference sequence). CDR3 length equals 15 residues. CDR3 DNA sequence: TGTGCCAGCAGCGTAGCGGGAGTGGAGTCCTACGAGCAGTACTTC. Residues: CASSVAGVESYEQYF.